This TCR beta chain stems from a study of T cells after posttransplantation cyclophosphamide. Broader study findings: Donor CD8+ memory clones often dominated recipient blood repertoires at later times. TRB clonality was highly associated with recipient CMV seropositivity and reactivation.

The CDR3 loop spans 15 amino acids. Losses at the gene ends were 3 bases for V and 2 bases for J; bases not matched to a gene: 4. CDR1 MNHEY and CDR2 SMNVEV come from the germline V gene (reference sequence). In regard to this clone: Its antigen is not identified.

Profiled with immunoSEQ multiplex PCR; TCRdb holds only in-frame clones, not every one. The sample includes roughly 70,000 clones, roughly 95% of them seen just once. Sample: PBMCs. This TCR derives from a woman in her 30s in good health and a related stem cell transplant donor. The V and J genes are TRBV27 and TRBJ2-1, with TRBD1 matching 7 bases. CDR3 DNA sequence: TGTGCCAGCAGTTTCATCACAGGGGCCTACAATGAGCAGTTCTTC. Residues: CASSFITGAYNEQFF.